The clone carrying this TCR beta chain has only a few counts. Its antigen is still unknown. TCRdb keeps only in-frame clones here, not all; method: immunoSEQ multiplex PCR. The sample records approximately 1,000,000 clones, 60% to 85% being singletons. The sample comes from a study of shared clonotypes between healthy human individuals. J lost 2 bases, V lost 0 bases, and 4 bases had no gene match. The CDR3 length is 15 residues. CDR1 is SGHRS and CDR2 is YFSETQ in the germline V gene. Study-wide points: Generation of non-shared clonotypes was less probable than generation of clonotypes shared by all four donors.

Sequenced material: memory CD4+ T cells from PBMCs. Regarding subset: CD45RA-negative fraction. The clonotype was recovered from a man aged 18 to 35 in good health. Some clones in this sample may be carry-over from other donors' samples. V gene TRBV5-1 combines with J gene TRBJ1-2, with 7 bases fitting TRBD1. The CDR3 bases are TGCGCCAGCAGCTTGGTTTACAGGGGAAACTATGGCTACACCTTC. It is translated as CASSLVYRGNYGYTF.